This T cell receptor beta chain was sequenced in a study of identical twins. General study results and limits: Some out-of-frame alpha sequences were shared by twins, and these showed excess low generation probability. Among monozygotic twins, out-of-frame TCR alpha sharing exceeded what models predicted. A partial confounding effect on zero-insertion analyses could come from invariant MAIT and iNKT cells.

This clonotype was observed many times. The antigen remains undetermined. The CDR3 is 14 amino acids. The germline V gene has CDR1 ENHRY and CDR2 SYGVKD. Trimming removed 6 bases from V and 5 bases from J; junction bases left unmatched: 5. Each CDR3 protein is one row after TCRdb ran MiXCR on the 5' RACE reads. The sample has hundreds of thousands of distinct CDR3 sequences, roughly 6% seen once; the top ten hold around 1.7%. The sequence derives from a young man in good health. The sequenced sample consisted of naive T cells sorted from blood. The chain couples TRBV10-3 to TRBJ2-1; 9 nucleotides line up with TRBD2. CDR3 amino acids: CAISRLAEDNEQFF. Here the CDR3 DNA reads TGTGCCATCAGCAGACTAGCGGAGGACAATGAGCAGTTCTTC.